This T cell receptor beta chain was sequenced for a study of CD8 T cells in Susac syndrome. The germline gives CDR1 SGHNT, CDR2 YYREEE (reference sequence). The CDR3 length is 14 residues. V trimming: 1 base; J trimming: 4 bases; junction bases outside the gene matches: 4. With random hexamers, reverse transcription was performed on about 0.5 to 1 ug of RNA. It was immunoSEQ multiplex PCR that amplified TCR beta CDR3 across 54 Vbeta and 13 Jbeta. TCRdb re-derived calls from the immunoSEQ multiplex PCR reads in MiXCR, one entry per CDR3 protein. Among 150,000 to 200,000 distinct CDR3 sequences listed, under 97% were seen once.

The specimen was CD4+ T cells from PBMCs. The V call is TRBV5-4, the J call TRBJ2-7; 8 bases line up with TRBD2. The receptor was isolated from a human donor with multiple sclerosis. The chain's CDR3 is CASSLREGSYEQYF. Here the CDR3 DNA reads TGTGCCAGCAGCTTGCGGGAGGGTTCATACGAGCAGTACTTC.